In this sample, the clone carrying this TCR beta chain turned up many times. This record belongs to a study of T cells after posttransplantation cyclophosphamide. The repertoire was sequenced with immunoSEQ multiplex PCR; TCRdb's copy has only in-frame clones and lacks some. This sample comprises 42,000 or so clones, none seen once only. V lost 4 bases and J lost 9; bases outside the gene matches: 10. The CDR3 covers 16 residues. In germline, CDR1 is SGHAT, CDR2 FQDESV (reference sequence). The rearrangement joins TRBV11-1 to TRBJ2-1; 12 bases are shared with TRBD2. Sequencing was done on a sample of PBMCs. This sequence was found in a woman in her forties or fifties in good health and a related stem cell transplant donor. The CDR3 region has the DNA TGTGCCAGCAGCTCGACACTAGCGGGGGGACGGGGTGAGCAGTTCTTC. It translates to CASSSTLAGGRGEQFF.